Each of the 30 T cell receptor beta chains below was sequenced from the same sample in a study of regulatory T cells in long-lasting Graves disease. The sample's time point: newly diagnosed GD, antithyroid drugs for less than 3 months. Scientists built the TCR library using RNA that was extracted from PBMCs. The authors built TCR beta libraries using iRepertoire HTBI primers and Arm-PCR of CDR3 regions. MiXCR was run by TCRdb on the multiplex PCR reads, yielding one entry per CDR3 protein. The sample carries more than 400,000 distinct CDR3 sequences, roughly 16% recorded once. These data are also associated with another study on T cells in Graves' hyperthyroidism and ophthalmopathy.

The sequences come from peripheral blood mononuclear cells (PBMCs), collected at new diagnosis, from a patient treated with antithyroid drugs. The source is a man aged 40-49 years with Graves disease.

This clonotype has more than one count but fewer than ten. The V gene is TRBV6-1, the J gene TRBJ2-3, with a weak D call TRBD2 (5 bases). This CDR3 region has 14 residues. V lost 1 base to trimming and J lost 0 bases, with 5 bases between them. Germline CDR1 MNHNS, CDR2 SASEGT. The CDR3 is CASSEGTSTDTQYF. Here the CDR3 DNA reads TGTGCCAGCAGTGAAGGGACTAGCACAGATACGCAGTATTTT.

This chain joins TRBV6-5 and TRBJ2-7; D is ambiguous. V lost 2 bases to trimming and J lost 5 bases, with 13 bases between them. The germline gives CDR1 MNHEY, CDR2 SVGAGI. The CDR3 is made up of 14 amino acids. CDR3 amino acids: CASSYPGFYHEQYF. Here the CDR3 DNA reads TGTGCCAGCAGTTACCCCGGTTTCTACCACGAGCAGTACTTC.

This clonotype was counted at least ten times. The rearrangement links TRBV30 to TRBJ1-1; D uncertain. V was clipped by 4 bases and J by 1 base, with 10 bases between them. The CDR3 has 13 amino acids. CDR1 GTSNPN and CDR2 SVGIG come from the germline V gene (reference sequence). The CDR3 nucleotides read TGTGCCTGGATGGAACGGGCGAACACTGAAGCTTTCTTT. It is translated as CAWMERANTEAFF.

This clonotype was seen ten or more times. This chain connects TRBV2 to TRBJ2-3; D remains unclear. The CDR3 covers 16 residues. Germline V gene data show CDR1 as SNHLY and CDR2 as FYNNEI. V lost 7 bases to trimming and J lost 6 bases, with 23 bases between them. The DNA of the CDR3 is TGTGCCAGCAAACGTGGAGTATCGGGCTACGGGGATACGCAGTATTTT. This translates into CASKRGVSGYGDTQYF.

Comment on this clonotype: Germline and junction disagree at one end, which may indicate a read error. The V call is TRBV20-1, the J call TRBJ2-4; D unclear. Germline loops: CDR1 DFQATT, CDR2 SNEGSKA (reference sequence). This CDR3 comprises 13 residues. CDR3 coding DNA: TGCAGTGCTAGAGGAGGATACAAAACCATTCAGTACTTC. Its translation is CSARGGYKTIQYF.

This clonotype was detected many times. This sequence joins TRBV7-8 and TRBJ1-5; no definite D call. The CDR3 consists of 16 residues. V dropped 1 base and J dropped 0 bases, with 10 bases sitting between them. CDR1 and CDR2 from the germline V gene are SGHVS and FQNEAQ. The CDR3 spells CASSLVIEDSNQPQHF. The CDR3 coding sequence is TGTGCCAGCAGCTTAGTAATAGAAGATAGCAATCAGCCCCAGCATTTT.

The chain links TRBV5-8 to TRBJ1-4, with 8 bases aligning to TRBD1. CDR3 length: 16 amino acids. The germline V gene encodes CDR1 SGHTS and CDR2 YDEGEE. Trimming took 1 base from V and 2 from J; bases not matched to a gene: 4. The CDR3 spells CASSLYRGATNEKLFF. Here the CDR3 DNA reads TGTGCCAGCAGCTTGTACAGGGGGGCGACTAATGAAAAACTGTTTTTT.

A word on this clonotype: A much bigger clone sits one base away, suggesting this may be a read error. V gene TRBV2 combines with J gene TRBJ2-5, with 9 bases fitting TRBD2. V lost 10 bases, J lost 9 bases, and 18 bases stayed unmatched. Germline values: CDR1 SNHLY, CDR2 FYNNEI. CDR3 size: 15 residues. Here the CDR3 reads CATSRKRLADEAQYF. CDR3 DNA sequence: TGTGCCACCTCGAGGAAGAGACTAGCGGATGAGGCCCAGTACTTC.

This clonotype was recorded a few times. The rearrangement joins TRBV29-1 to TRBJ1-1; tentatively, D is TRBD1 (5 bases). With 5 bases removed from V and 0 bases from J, the gap between germline ends came to 10 bases. The CDR3 totals 13 residues. Germline loops: CDR1 SQVTM, CDR2 ANQGSEA. The CDR3 is CSVLGRVNTEAFF. DNA of the CDR3: TGCAGCGTTCTTGGCAGGGTGAACACTGAAGCTTTCTTT.

The rearrangement joins TRBV7-9 to TRBJ2-1, with a possible D match to TRBD2 (6 bases). Looked up from germline, CDR1 is SEHNR and CDR2 is FQNEAQ (reference sequence). Trimming shortened V by 4 bases and J by 5 bases, and 18 bases separated the two germline ends. This CDR3 is 16 amino acids long. CDR3 bases: TGTGCCAGCAGCTCCGAGCCGGGACTGGCAAACAATGAGCAGTTCTTC. Translating gives CASSSEPGLANNEQFF. Filled out from reference TRBV7-9 and TRBJ2-1, the complete variable domain reads DTGVSQNPRHKITKRGQNVTFRCDPISEHNRLYWYRQTLGQGPEFLTYFQNEAQLEKSRLLSDRFSAERPKGSFSTLEIQRTEQGDSAMYLCASSSEPGLANNEQFFGPGTRLTVL.

This clonotype was recorded many times. The chain is built from TRBV5-1 and TRBJ2-3; 8 nucleotides match TRBD2. V lost 2 bases to trimming and J lost 2 bases; unmatched junction nucleotides: 10. The CDR3 covers 17 residues. The V gene's germline CDR1 is SGHRS and CDR2 YFSETQ. In DNA form, the CDR3 reads TGCGCCAGCAGCTTCCCCGGGACTAGGGGCTCCACAGATACGCAGTATTTT. It codes for CASSFPGTRGSTDTQYF.

The rearrangement uses TRBV9 and TRBJ1-6, with a weak D call TRBD1 (5 bases). V lost 3 bases to trimming and J lost 6 bases, with 13 bases between them. Germline assignment: CDR1 SGDLS and CDR2 YYNGEE. The CDR3 contains 15 residues. CDR3 sequence reads: CASSGGGAGNSPLHF. DNA for the CDR3: TGTGCCAGCAGCGGAGGAGGGGCGGGTAATTCACCCCTCCACTTT.

This clonotype was detected many times. This chain uses TRBV3-1 with TRBJ2-3; 10 bases line up with TRBD2. CDR1 and CDR2 (germline): LGHDT, YNNKEL (reference sequence). CDR3 size: 15 residues. The junction had 5 bases not matched to a gene; V was cut back by 1 base and J by 7 bases. The CDR3 sequence is CASSQGAGGSNTQYF. Here the CDR3 DNA reads TGTGCCAGCAGCCAAGGAGCGGGAGGGAGCAATACGCAGTATTTT.

This chain uses TRBV19 with TRBJ1-2; maybe TRBD1 (5 bases). V lost 4 bases to trimming and J lost 4 bases, with 10 bases between them. The CDR3 extends over 13 amino acids. Germline loops: CDR1 LNHDA, CDR2 SQIVND (reference sequence). CDR3 region: CASSTQGRYGYTF. CDR3 nucleotide sequence: TGTGCCAGTAGTACTCAGGGACGCTATGGCTACACCTTC.

The sample holds one count of this clonotype. V and J are TRBV28 and TRBJ1-1; a weak D match, TRBD1 (6 bases). Germline V lookup: CDR1 MDHEN, CDR2 SYDVKM. Deletions cut 6 bases from V and 5 bases from J, with 19 bases between. CDR3 length equals 15 residues. The chain's CDR3 is CASSLEGGRGTEAFF. The CDR3 nucleotides are TGTGCCAGCAGCTTGGAGGGGGGGCGTGGGACTGAAGCTTTCTTT.

This clonotype was observed a handful of times. V usage is TRBV2 and J usage is TRBJ2-1; TRBD1 aligns across 9 bases. CDR1 is SNHLY and CDR2 is FYNNEI in the germline V gene. Germline trimming cut 2 bases from V and 2 bases from J; bases unmatched to any gene: 4. The CDR3 consists of 16 residues. The CDR3 region has the DNA TGTGCCAGCAGTGAAAGGACAGGGGCTACCTACAATGAGCAGTTCTTC. This translates into CASSERTGATYNEQFF.

This clonotype was seen many times. In DNA form, the CDR3 reads TGTGCCAGCAGGAGAGCGGGAGTCCACGAGCAGTACTTC. Residues: CASRRAGVHEQYF. The rearrangement joins TRBV12-3 or TRBV12-4 to TRBJ2-7; TRBD2 matches 8 bases. There are 13 residues in the CDR3. With V trimmed by 6 bases and J by 5 bases, 6 bases remained unmatched.

On this clonotype: One base away lies a much larger clone, so this may be a sequencing read error. The V and J genes are TRBV3-1 and TRBJ2-7, with TRBD2 identical over 10 bases. V was pared by 6 bases and J by 3 bases, with 8 bases of the junction left unmatched. The germline V gene encodes CDR1 LGHDT and CDR2 YNNKEL (reference sequence). This CDR3 region has 15 residues. Here the CDR3 reads CASRGLAGADYEQYF. The CDR3 DNA reads TGTGCCAGCAGGGGCCTAGCGGGAGCCGACTACGAGCAGTACTTC.

Ten or more counts support this clonotype. The V call is TRBV28, the J call TRBJ1-6; unclear D gene. The CDR3 covers 14 residues. V was cut by 4 bases and J by 5 bases, with 9 bases left in between. The germline V gene has CDR1 MDHEN and CDR2 SYDVKM. This CDR3 is CASSSPNNNSPLHF. CDR3 bases: TGTGCCAGCAGTTCACCCAACAATAATTCACCCCTCCACTTT.

The chain uses TRBV6-1 and TRBJ2-7; D unresolved. Per germline, CDR1 MNHNS and CDR2 SASEGT. The CDR3 consists of 11 residues. Trimming removed 8 bases from V and 7 bases from J, with 12 bases in between. CDR3 DNA: TGTGCCAGCCGAAAGGTTGGAGAGCAGTACTTC. The encoded protein is CASRKVGEQYF.

The rearrangement uses TRBV7-8 and TRBJ2-7; the D call may be TRBD1 or TRBD2 (6 bases each). CDR3 length: 16 residues. Between the trimmed V and J ends, which lost 8 bases and 0 bases, there was a span of 20 bases. CDR1 and CDR2 (germline): SGHVS, FQNEAQ. The CDR3 loop reads CASAFAGGSLSYEQYF. CDR3 bases: TGTGCCAGCGCTTTCGCCGGGGGCTCCCTCTCCTACGAGCAGTACTTC.

This clonotype was detected ten times or more. The chain is built from TRBV6-1 and TRBJ1-5; D remains unclear. CDR3 length: 16 amino acids. Germline assignment: CDR1 MNHNS and CDR2 SASEGT. Trimming cost V 4 bases and J 4 bases, with 17 bases left between them. The CDR3 coding sequence is TGTGCCAGCAGTGCCTCCACAGTATCTCTAAATCAGCCCCAGCATTTT. Its protein is CASSASTVSLNQPQHF.

In its sample, this clonotype was seen many times. J is TRBJ1-1 and V is TRBV11-1, with a possible D match to TRBD1 (5 bases). CDR1 is SGHAT, CDR2 FQDESV, per germline (reference sequence). The CDR3 runs 16 residues. V lost 8 bases to trimming and J lost 0 bases, with 19 bases between them. CDR3 region: CASSEGQGDVNTEAFF. The CDR3 DNA reads TGTGCCAGCTCTGAGGGGCAGGGTGATGTGAACACTGAAGCTTTCTTT.

This clonotype was seen ten or more times. V and J are TRBV12-3 or TRBV12-4 and TRBJ1-1; 8 bases are shared with TRBD1. This CDR3 spans 14 amino acids. Unmatched junction bases numbered 3, after V lost 5 bases and J lost 1 base. The CDR3 spells CASSDRGGNTEAFF. In nucleotides, the CDR3 is TGTGCCAGCAGTGACAGGGGCGGGAACACTGAAGCTTTCTTT.

The sample holds many counts of this clonotype. This CDR3 reads CASSIRVSYNEQFF. CDR3 nucleotides: TGTGCCAGCAGCATTCGGGTTAGCTACAATGAGCAGTTCTTC. This chain joins TRBV11-1 and TRBJ2-1; D not certain. Germline CDR1 reads SGHAT; CDR2 reads FQDESV (reference sequence). The CDR3 is made up of 14 amino acids. V was trimmed by 5 bases and J by 3 bases, leaving 11 bases between them.

With respect to this clonotype: One end of the junction does not line up with germline, which may come from a read error. The rearrangement joins TRBV5-1 to TRBJ1-1; TRBD1 might be the D (5 bases). Per germline, CDR1 SGHRS and CDR2 YFSETQ. There are 17 residues in the CDR3. DNA for the CDR3: TGCGCCAGCAGCCCGGGGGTCTACGAGGGGCTGAACACTGGAGCTTTCTTT. This translates into CASSPGVYEGLNTGAFF.

The sample holds a few counts of this clonotype. This sequence joins TRBV7-3 and TRBJ2-6, with D hard to call. The CDR3 sequence is 16 residues long. Per the germline V gene, CDR1 is SGHTA and CDR2 is FQGTGA. Trimming took off 2 bases at V and 2 bases at J, with 10 bases between the two ends. The chain's CDR3 is CASSLSTGPGANVLTF. CDR3 DNA sequence: TGTGCCAGCAGCTTATCGACCGGACCTGGGGCCAACGTCCTGACTTTC. Variable domain in full (rest from reference TRBV7-3 and TRBJ2-6): GAGVSQTPSNKVTEKGKYVELRCDPISGHTALYWYRQSLGQGPEFLIYFQGTGAADDSGLPNDRFFAVRPEGSVSTLKIQRTERGDSAVYLCASSLSTGPGANVLTFGAGSRLTVL.

This clonotype was counted many times. This chain connects TRBV20-1 to TRBJ1-2, with no clear D. This CDR3 spans 11 amino acids. Trimming cost V 3 bases and J 8 bases, with 10 bases left between them. From germline, CDR1 is DFQATT and CDR2 SNEGSKA (reference sequence). CDR3 protein: CSASAGNGYTF. The CDR3 DNA is TGCAGTGCTAGTGCGGGGAACGGCTACACCTTC.

This clonotype was seen at least ten times. V gene TRBV7-2 combines with J gene TRBJ1-2; D not resolved. The CDR3 runs to 12 residues. Germline CDR1 and CDR2: SGHTA and FQGNSA. Trimming cost V 4 bases and J 4 bases, with 7 bases left between them. The CDR3: CASSSDLYGYTF. Written as DNA, the CDR3 is TGTGCCAGCAGCTCCGACCTCTATGGCTACACCTTC.

There are many counts of this clonotype. The rearrangement uses TRBV28 and TRBJ2-6; D possibly corresponds to TRBD1 (6 bases). CDR3 size: 19 residues. In germline, CDR1 is MDHEN, CDR2 SYDVKM. Trimming left V 2 bases short and J 0 bases short, with 17 bases between. CDR3 bases: TGTGCCAGCAGTTTAGTGGGTGGCAGGGGTTACTCTGGGGCCAACGTCCTGACTTTC. It is translated as CASSLVGGRGYSGANVLTF.